Below are 30 T cell receptor beta chains sequenced from a single sample in a study of shared clonotypes between healthy human individuals. The repertoire was sequenced with immunoSEQ multiplex PCR; TCRdb's copy has only in-frame clones and lacks some. The sample carries some 1,600,000 clones, approximately 98% recorded once. The sequencing sample was made of naive CD4+ T cells sorted from blood. The subset is: CD45RA+ positively selected. All receptors come from a man younger than 45 in good health.

The rearrangement joins TRBV5-1 to TRBJ1-2, with D perhaps matching TRBD1 (5 bases). Trimming stripped 4 bases from V and 2 bases from J, with 18 bases between. Per germline, CDR1 SGHRS and CDR2 YFSETQ. This CDR3 is 16 amino acids long. Written as DNA, the CDR3 is TGCGCCAGCAGCCCCCTCGGGGCAGATGACAACTATGGCTACACCTTC. Residues: CASSPLGADDNYGYTF.

This chain links TRBV18 with TRBJ2-5; TRBD2 matches 15 bases. CDR1 and CDR2 (germline): KGHSH, LQKENI. This CDR3 is built from 16 residues. The J segment lost 1 base and the V segment lost 5 bases, leaving 2 bases of the junction unmatched. CDR3 region: CASSGLAGGAQETQYF. CDR3 bases: TGTGCCAGCTCAGGACTAGCGGGAGGGGCCCAAGAGACCCAGTACTTC.

The chain combines TRBV27 with TRBJ2-2; D not resolved. Germline assignment: CDR1 MNHEY and CDR2 SMNVEV (reference sequence). Trimming took 3 bases from V and 3 from J, leaving 5 bases between them. CDR3 length equals 13 residues. The CDR3 sequence: CASSFYDTGELFF. As DNA, the CDR3 is TGTGCCAGCAGTTTCTACGACACCGGGGAGCTGTTTTTT.

V and J are TRBV5-1 and TRBJ1-6, with TRBD1 as a possible D gene (5 bases). The CDR3 extends over 15 amino acids. V gave up 0 bases and J gave up 11 bases, with 15 bases separating them. Germline CDR1 reads SGHRS; CDR2 reads YFSETQ. The CDR3: CASSLGGPTTPPLHF. The DNA of the CDR3 is TGCGCCAGCAGCTTGGGGGGACCAACAACCCCACCCCTCCACTTT.

The chain uses TRBV10-3 and TRBJ2-5; TRBD1 is a possible D gene (7 bases). Trimming stripped 5 bases from V and 1 base from J, with 11 bases between. The length of the CDR3 is 14 residues. Per the germline V gene, CDR1 is ENHRY and CDR2 is SYGVKD. In nucleotides, the CDR3 is TGTGCCATCAGTTTCCAGGGGGGCCAAGAGACCCAGTACTTC. Translated: CAISFQGGQETQYF.

The chain links TRBV7-8 to TRBJ1-5, with a possible D match to TRBD1 (5 bases). This CDR3 is built from 16 residues. The V and J ends lost 2 bases and 3 bases respectively, with 14 bases between them. The germline gives CDR1 SGHVS, CDR2 FQNEAQ. The CDR3 sequence: CASSLSRVGVNQPQHF. The CDR3 bases are TGTGCCAGCAGCTTAAGCAGGGTGGGGGTCAATCAGCCCCAGCATTTT.

The V and J genes are TRBV5-1 and TRBJ1-1; D unclear. This CDR3 region has 15 residues. Germline-derived CDR1 and CDR2 are SGHRS and YFSETQ. Trimming took off 1 base at V and 2 bases at J, with 12 bases between the two ends. CDR3 residues: CASSLTAKHNTEAFF. CDR3 DNA sequence: TGCGCCAGCAGCTTGACGGCAAAGCACAACACTGAAGCTTTCTTT.

The chain links TRBV6-5 to TRBJ1-2; 9 bases map to TRBD1. With 6 bases clipped from V and 5 bases from J, the junction kept 10 bases outside the gene matches. Germline V gives CDR1 MNHEY, CDR2 SVGAGI. CDR3 length: 15 residues. The CDR3, as DNA: TGTGCCAGCAGCCAACAGGGGGCGGTAGGGTATGGCTACACCTTC. Translated: CASSQQGAVGYGYTF.

This clone was seen just once. This sample also contains other DNA sequences that code for the same CDR3. The chain links TRBV5-1 to TRBJ1-5; D remains ambiguous. With 0 bases removed from V and 0 bases from J, the gap between germline ends came to 7 bases. Per germline, CDR1 SGHRS and CDR2 YFSETQ. This CDR3 region has 15 residues. The DNA for the CDR3 is TGCGCCAGCAGCTTGGGTGTGAATAGCAATCAGCCCCAGCATTTT. The encoded protein is CASSLGVNSNQPQHF.

This chain links TRBV10-3 with TRBJ2-7, with D unclear. V lost 7 bases and J 2 bases, leaving 15 bases between the germline ends. Germline values: CDR1 ENHRY, CDR2 SYGVKD. The CDR3 contains 14 residues. For the CDR3, the DNA is TGTGCCATCAAAAGGAACCTCGGTCCCTACGAGCAGTACTTC. This sequence encodes CAIKRNLGPYEQYF.

This rearrangement joins TRBV7-3 to TRBJ2-3; D is ambiguous. The CDR3 loop spans 15 amino acids. The ends were cut back, 2 bases at V and 6 bases at J, with 15 bases in the middle. CDR1 and CDR2 from the germline V gene are SGHTA and FQGTGA. The CDR3 DNA reads as TGTGCCAGCAGCTTAGTCCGGGCCGGCCGGGATACGCAGTATTTT. Translating gives CASSLVRAGRDTQYF.

In this sample, this clone turned up once. The chain couples TRBV19 to TRBJ2-1, with TRBD2 matching 12 bases. Germline lookup yields CDR1 LNHDA and CDR2 SQIVND (reference sequence). There are 15 residues in the CDR3. Germline trimming cut 4 bases from V and 5 bases from J; bases unmatched to any gene: 3. CDR3 amino acids: CASSTGLAGNNEQFF. CDR3 in DNA: TGTGCCAGTAGTACAGGACTAGCGGGGAACAATGAGCAGTTCTTC.

V gene TRBV25-1 combines with J gene TRBJ2-5; 10 bases are shared with TRBD1. V gave up 3 bases and J gave up 4 bases; unmatched junction bases: 5. Germline V CDR1 and CDR2: MGHDK, SYGVNS. The CDR3 has 15 amino acids. CDR3 loop: CASSDDRGPGETQYF. The DNA for the CDR3 is TGTGCCAGCAGTGACGACAGGGGGCCGGGAGAGACCCAGTACTTC.

The chain has TRBV14 and TRBJ2-1; 8 positions match TRBD2. V was pared by 0 bases and J by 10 bases, with 11 bases of the junction left unmatched. Germline lookup yields CDR1 SGHDN and CDR2 FVKESK. The CDR3 sequence is 16 residues long. The CDR3 loop is CASSQDWESGRREQFF. Here the CDR3 DNA reads TGTGCCAGCAGCCAAGATTGGGAAAGCGGGAGAAGGGAGCAGTTCTTC.

V usage is TRBV2 and J usage is TRBJ2-3, with a possible D match to TRBD2 (6 bases). The CDR3 covers 15 residues. Germline-derived CDR1 and CDR2 are SNHLY and FYNNEI. V was cut by 6 bases and J by 4 bases, with 17 bases left in between. The CDR3 DNA reads TGTGCCAGCAGGGGGGACTCAGGATTTGCAGATACGCAGTATTTT. Its protein is CASRGDSGFADTQYF.

V is TRBV7-2 and J is TRBJ2-7, with 13 bases lining up with TRBD2. The V segment lost 3 bases and the J segment 5 bases; nucleotides outside the gene matches: 13. This CDR3 comprises 18 residues. The germline CDR1 and CDR2 sequences are SGHTA and FQGNSA. CDR3 sequence (DNA): TGTGCCAGCAGCTTCTGGGTGAGGACTAGCGGGAGAAGCAACGAGCAGTACTTC. It specifies CASSFWVRTSGRSNEQYF.

V gene TRBV6-5 combines with J gene TRBJ2-7, with 7 bases fitting TRBD2. Per germline, CDR1 MNHEY and CDR2 SVGAGI. CDR3 length: 13 amino acids. The trim removed 4 bases at V and 12 bases at J, leaving 12 bases unmatched. In DNA, the CDR3 is TGTGCCAGCAGTTCTCGACCCCGGGAGGCTCTGTACTTC. It yields the protein CASSSRPREALYF.

The chain employs TRBV6-4 and TRBJ2-1; D may be TRBD1 or TRBD2 (5 bases each). Germline CDR1 reads MRHNA; CDR2 reads SNTAGT. Trimming removed 5 bases from V and 2 bases from J, with 10 bases in between. This CDR3 has 14 residues. The CDR3 coding sequence is TGTGCCAGCAGTTGGGACGGAACCTACAATGAGCAGTTCTTC. This codes for CASSWDGTYNEQFF.

This chain connects TRBV19 to TRBJ2-2; D gene ambiguous. The germline CDR1 and CDR2 sequences are LNHDA and SQIVND (reference sequence). V gave up 4 bases and J gave up 2 bases, with 14 bases separating them. The CDR3 totals 16 residues. CDR3 sequence: CASSKPTGLNTGELFF. CDR3 sequence (DNA): TGTGCCAGTAGTAAGCCGACGGGTTTAAACACCGGGGAGCTGTTTTTT.

The chain has TRBV28 and TRBJ1-1; tentative D call: TRBD1 (6 bases). This CDR3 has 13 amino acids. Trimming left V 6 bases short and J 2 bases short, with 10 bases between. Germline V gene sequence: CDR1 MDHEN, CDR2 SYDVKM. The CDR3 here is CASRLDRNTEAFF. The DNA for the CDR3 is TGTGCCAGCAGACTGGACAGAAACACTGAAGCTTTCTTT.

The genes are TRBV11-3 and TRBJ1-1; D remains unclear. Germline assignment: CDR1 SGHNT and CDR2 YENEEA. The V and J ends lost 0 bases and 1 base respectively, with 12 bases between them. The CDR3 is made up of 16 amino acids. This CDR3 is CASSLDGPGGNTEAFF. The DNA of the CDR3 is TGTGCCAGCAGCTTAGATGGACCCGGCGGGAACACTGAAGCTTTCTTT. Full variable domain (rest looked up from reference TRBV11-3 and TRBJ1-1): EAGVVQSPRYKIIEKKQPVAFWCNPISGHNTLYWYLQNLGQGPELLIRYENEEAVDDSQLPKDRFSAERLKGVDSTLKIQPAELGDSAVYLCASSLDGPGGNTEAFFGQGTRLTVV.

This sequence joins TRBV30 and TRBJ1-2, with 7 bases that match TRBD1. The CDR3 is 11 amino acids. The V segment lost 4 bases and the J segment 8 bases; nucleotides outside the gene matches: 4. Germline lookup yields CDR1 GTSNPN and CDR2 SVGIG (reference sequence). CDR3 residues: CAWMTGKGYTF. In DNA, the CDR3 is TGTGCCTGGATGACAGGGAAGGGCTACACCTTC.

J is TRBJ2-1 and V is TRBV6-5, with D perhaps matching TRBD1 or TRBD2 (5 bases each). The CDR3 covers 15 residues. Per germline, CDR1 MNHEY and CDR2 SVGAGI. V dropped 2 bases and J dropped 9 bases, with 17 bases sitting between them. This chain's CDR3 is CASSYGAVGAGEQFF. DNA for the CDR3: TGTGCCAGCAGTTACGGAGCGGTCGGGGCCGGTGAGCAGTTCTTC.

Only one count was recorded for this clone. The V call is TRBV4-1, the J call TRBJ2-1, with 13 positions matching TRBD2. Trimming removed 3 bases from V and 6 bases from J; junction bases left unmatched: 2. The CDR3 has 15 residues. Per the germline V gene, CDR1 is MGHRA and CDR2 is YSYEKL. CDR3 nucleotides: TGCGCCAGCAGCCAGGGACTAGCGGGATTCAATGAGCAGTTCTTC. Translation: CASSQGLAGFNEQFF.

The genes are TRBV7-2 and TRBJ2-4; 7 nucleotides line up with TRBD1. The CDR3 loop spans 16 amino acids. V trimming: 2 bases; J trimming: 6 bases; junction bases outside the gene matches: 10. Germline lookup yields CDR1 SGHTA and CDR2 FQGNSA. Written as DNA, the CDR3 is TGTGCCAGCAGCTTAAAGGGGACCAAGGGGGCAAACATTCAGTACTTC. Translating gives CASSLKGTKGANIQYF. Full variable domain (missing parts from reference TRBV7-2 and TRBJ2-4): GAGVSQSPSNKVTEKGKDVELRCDPISGHTALYWYRQSLGQGLEFLIYFQGNSAPDKSGLPSDRFSAERTGGSVSTLTIQRTQQEDSAVYLCASSLKGTKGANIQYFGAGTRLSVL.

Written as DNA, the CDR3 is TGCAGCGTTGTAGGATCGTCAGTGGGGCATACGCAGTATTTT. Translation gives CSVVGSSVGHTQYF. The V call is TRBV29-1, the J call TRBJ2-3; a weak D match, TRBD1 (5 bases). Germline V CDR1 and CDR2: SQVTM, ANQGSEA. This CDR3 is built from 14 residues. Trimming took 4 bases from V and 7 from J, leaving 18 bases between them.

The DNA for the CDR3 is TGTGCCAGCAGTAGACTTGCCGGGACAGGGACCAATGAGCAGTTCTTC. Its translation is CASSRLAGTGTNEQFF. The J gene is TRBJ2-1, the V gene TRBV2, with 9 positions matching TRBD1. The CDR3 has 16 amino acids. Trimming cost V 5 bases and J 6 bases; bases outside gene matches: 11. From germline, CDR1 is SNHLY and CDR2 FYNNEI.

The rearrangement links TRBV2 to TRBJ2-1; D remains unclear. Germline values: CDR1 SNHLY, CDR2 FYNNEI. The CDR3 is made up of 13 amino acids. The V gene lost 8 bases and the J gene lost 9 bases, with 17 bases spanning the gap. The CDR3, as DNA: TGTGCCAGCGACCTTGGTGGAAGTGGTGAGCAGTTCTTC. Its translation is CASDLGGSGEQFF. Variable domain in full (rest from reference TRBV2 and TRBJ2-1): EPEVTQTPSHQVTQMGQEVILRCVPISNHLYFYWYRQILGQKVEFLVSFYNNEISEKSEIFDDQFSVERPDGSNFTLKIRSTKLEDSAMYFCASDLGGSGEQFFGPGTRLTVL.

This chain joins TRBV4-1 and TRBJ1-5; D possibly corresponds to TRBD1 (5 bases). The germline V gene encodes CDR1 MGHRA and CDR2 YSYEKL. V lost 4 bases and J lost 3, with 10 bases in between. The CDR3 loop spans 14 amino acids. The CDR3 loop is CASSLTGPNQPQHF. The CDR3 region has the DNA TGCGCCAGCAGCCTAACGGGGCCCAATCAGCCCCAGCATTTT.

This chain links TRBV5-1 with TRBJ2-2; 7 bases agree with TRBD1. The CDR3 is 16 amino acids. CDR1 and CDR2 (germline): SGHRS, YFSETQ. J lost 0 bases, V lost 5 bases, and 7 bases had no gene match. CDR3: CASSRTGVANTGELFF. CDR3 nucleotides: TGCGCCAGCAGTCGCACAGGGGTCGCGAACACCGGGGAGCTGTTTTTT. The variable domain in full, completed from reference TRBV5-1 and TRBJ2-2, reads KAGVTQTPRYLIKTRGQQVTLSCSPISGHRSVSWYQQTPGQGLQFLFEYFSETQRNKGNFPGRFSGRQFSNSRSEMNVSTLELGDSALYLCASSRTGVANTGELFFGEGSRLTVL.